This T cell receptor beta chain was retrieved from a study of T cells in Graves' hyperthyroidism and ophthalmopathy. Per the germline V gene, CDR1 is SSHAT and CDR2 is FNYEAQ (reference sequence). V lost 5 bases and J lost 1, with 14 bases in between. The CDR3 spans 15 residues. Researchers took RNA transcripts and amplified the TCR beta CDR3 regions from them. TCR CDR3 underwent first-round RT-PCR with the HTBI primer set. TCRdb ran MiXCR on the multiplex PCR reads and lists one entry per CDR3 protein. This sample has more than 350,000 distinct CDR3 sequences, with approximately 16% found just once. This clonotype came up many times.

V is TRBV7-7 and J is TRBJ2-5, with D perhaps TRBD2 (7 bases). The sequenced sample consisted of blood. The TCR was taken from a woman aged 55-69 years with Graves' ophthalmopathy. Written as DNA, the CDR3 is TGTGCCAGCAGCCAGACGGCGGGGGCCCAAGAGACCCAGTACTTC. It is translated as CASSQTAGAQETQYF.